This T cell receptor (beta chain) stems from a study of early T cells in non-severe SARS-CoV-2 infection. Study-wide background: The authors sequenced bulk RNA from unsorted whole blood, leaving chains unpaired.

Study-level results: VDJdb matching favored anti-spike CD8 responses, missing private and CD4 specificities.

Attached unique molecular identifiers marked individual cDNA molecules. TCRdb re-derived calls from the 5' RACE reads in MiXCR, one entry per CDR3 protein. This table has 60,000 to 70,000 distinct CDR3 sequences, over 4.5% appearing once. Germline V gene lookup returns CDR1 SEHNR and CDR2 FQNEAQ (reference sequence). The CDR3 runs 14 residues. Trimming left V 5 bases short and J 4 bases short, with 15 bases between. This clonotype appeared many times. The antigen is undetermined. Sequenced: whole blood. The chain has TRBV7-9 and TRBJ2-7, with D possibly being TRBD1 (6 bases). This sequence was found in an adult who was a healthcare worker with PCR-confirmed SARS-CoV-2 infection or an uninfected control (not recorded which). The CDR3 region is CASSEGLQGYEQYF. CDR3 in DNA: TGTGCCAGCAGCGAAGGGCTACAGGGATACGAGCAGTACTTC.